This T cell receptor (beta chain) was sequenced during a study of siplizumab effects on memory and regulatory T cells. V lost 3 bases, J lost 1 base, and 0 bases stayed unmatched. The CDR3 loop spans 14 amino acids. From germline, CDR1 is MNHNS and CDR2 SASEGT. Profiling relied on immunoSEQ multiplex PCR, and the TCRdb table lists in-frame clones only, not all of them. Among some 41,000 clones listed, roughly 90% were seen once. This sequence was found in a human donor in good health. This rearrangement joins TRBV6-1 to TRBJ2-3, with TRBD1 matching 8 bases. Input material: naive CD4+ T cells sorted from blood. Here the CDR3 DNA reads TGTGCCAGCAGTGAGACAGGGGGCACAGATACGCAGTATTTT. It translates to CASSETGGTDTQYF.